This TCR beta chain originates from a study of beta chain features in type 1 diabetes (dated by TCRdb to 2016 to 2019). For the study in its entirety: No differences in mean age, gender distribution, total cell number or subset yield were found between patients and healthy donors. A total of approximately 100,000,000 sorted cells were examined across all samples, and the number of cells per subset was strongly correlated with RNA yield. In the study, TCRB repertoires of sorted circulating CD4+ T cell subsets from recently diagnosed type 1 diabetes patients were compared with those of matched healthy donors. Regulatory and stem cell-like memory subsets were isolated from only 8 patients and roughly 8 healthy donors, whereas naive and central memory subsets came from all 30 or so donors.

The study at large found these results: Shorter templates might be favored by PCR, yet because patient and control samples were amplified and corrected together, any such skew would affect both groups equally. At VDJ recombination sites, type 1 diabetes patients had fewer insertions and more deleted nucleotides, which implies abnormalities in thymic rearrangement. Because cDNA was sequenced instead of genomic DNA, highly expressing activated cells could be over-represented, though the groups showed no difference in activation or CD3 levels. Naive, central memory and regulatory TCRB repertoires appeared more similar among patients than among healthy donors. Type 1 diabetes patients showed a moderate but significant shortening of TCRB CDR3 length in all four CD4+ subsets. HLA sub-analyses involved small numbers of individuals, so any influence of HLA type on TCRB rearrangement remained unresolved.

At the junction V is shortened by 5 bases and J by 8 bases; bases outside the gene matches: 10. The cysteine opens and the phenylalanine closes a CDR3 of 14 amino acids. The kept DNA is CDR3 alone, 42 bases in frame from the first base. From a lookup of the germline V gene (reference sequence), CDR1 and CDR2 are SEHNR and FQNEAQ. As regards this clone: The antigen it recognizes is unknown. Base qualities are missing; no much larger clone stands one base away.

Each donor gave one peripheral blood draw, approximately 120 mL on average, collected into heparinised tubes. A BD FACSAria II was used to sort naive, central memory, regulatory and stem cell-like memory CD4+ T cells with a panel that included CD45RO, CCR7, CD25, CD127, CD95 and CD27. Purity was above 98% for every sorted population. PBMCs were isolated immediately by Lymphoprep density gradient centrifugation and stained directly without culture. Samples were stained and sorted in pairs, with one healthy donor and one patient per experiment, so that batch effects were minimized. The High Capacity cDNA Reverse Transcription Kit was used to reverse transcribe all of the isolated RNA, meaning that expressed TCRB transcripts were what got sequenced. Naive, central memory and regulatory T cell samples underwent deep immunoSEQ sequencing, averaging about 3.5 million total reads per sample. Sorted cells were lysed in RLT buffer and RNA was extracted with DNase-treated RNeasy Micro or Mini kits, depending on cell number. Each cell subset was processed on its own to prevent cross-contamination, while patient and healthy donor samples were processed together. The immunoSEQ multiplex PCR was used to amplify TCRB sequences from cDNA, generating 87-bp fragments that spanned the CDR3 region. Sequencing of the amplicons was done on the Illumina HiSeq platform. Under the source paper's analysis protocol: PCR bias was corrected computationally using synthetic template baselines, and reads within Hamming distance 2 were collapsed, with unmergeable singletons discarded. Reads were aligned to IMGT to assign V, D and J genes, CDR3 length, and insertions or deletions at six rearrangement sites. Within each subset, clonotype counts were normalized to sorted cell number, after which true diversity and Gini coefficients were computed with the tcR R package. The overlap coefficient, calculated on TCRB nucleotide sequences, was used to measure repertoire sharing. Out-of-frame TCRB sequences from naive cells were analyzed to stand in for the pre-selection repertoire. TCRdb mirrors the immuneACCESS table, restricted to in-frame sequences. Some clones are absent from its copies; in checked studies, under half trace to an unresolved V gene, and the reason for the others is unknown. V and J calls and clone size are given by that table; D and trimming were obtained from the DNA. In all, the sample holds some 660,000 clones, and 11% to 15% of those were seen once. The top ten clones comprise roughly 0.04% of the sample.

Sequences were obtained from naive CD4+ T cells from blood. The sample's cell subset or site, from its label and the paper: true naive CD4+ T cells. This sequence originates from a man aged 18 to 29 with type 1 diabetes. Here the chain combines TRBV7-9 and TRBJ1-2; 8 central bases correspond to TRBD1. The bases read TGTGCCAGCAGCCCCCGGACAGGGAAGGGCGGCTACACCTTC. Translated, this is CASSPRTGKGGYTF. Where the CDR3 stops, the reference TRBV7-9 and TRBJ1-2 genes take over; the full variable domain is DTGVSQNPRHKITKRGQNVTFRCDPISEHNRLYWYRQTLGQGPEFLTYFQNEAQLEKSRLLSDRFSAERPKGSFSTLEIQRTEQGDSAMYLCASSPRTGKGGYTFGSGTRLTVV.